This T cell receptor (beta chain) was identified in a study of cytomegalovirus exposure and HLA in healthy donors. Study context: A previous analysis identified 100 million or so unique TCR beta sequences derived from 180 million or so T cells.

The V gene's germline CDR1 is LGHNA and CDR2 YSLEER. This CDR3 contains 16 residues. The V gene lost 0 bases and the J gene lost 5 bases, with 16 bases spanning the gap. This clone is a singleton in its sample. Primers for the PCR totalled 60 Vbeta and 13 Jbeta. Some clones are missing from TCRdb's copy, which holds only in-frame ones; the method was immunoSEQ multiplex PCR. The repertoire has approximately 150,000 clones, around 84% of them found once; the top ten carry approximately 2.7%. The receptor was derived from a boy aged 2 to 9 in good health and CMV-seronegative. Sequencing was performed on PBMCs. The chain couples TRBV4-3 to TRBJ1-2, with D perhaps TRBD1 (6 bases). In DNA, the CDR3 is TGCGCCAGCAGCCAAGAGAATACAGGGAGAGAATATGGCTACACCTTC. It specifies CASSQENTGREYGYTF.